This T cell receptor beta chain was sequenced for a study of cytomegalovirus exposure and HLA in healthy donors. The CDR3 has 20 amino acids. Germline CDR1 LGHNA, CDR2 YSLEER. Losses at the gene ends were 0 bases for V and 6 bases for J; bases not matched to a gene: 12. With 60 Vbeta and 13 Jbeta primers, the PCR was carried out. Repertoires were generated with immunoSEQ multiplex PCR, while TCRdb's copy carries only in-frame clones and drops some. This sample has about 120,000 clones, with over 65% found just once. The sample comprised PBMCs. This sequence was found in a woman under 40 in good health and CMV-seropositive. This chain connects TRBV4-3 to TRBJ2-4, with 15 bases matching TRBD2. The chain's CDR3 is CASSQDPRTSGGVGGNIQYF. DNA for the CDR3: TGCGCCAGCAGCCAAGATCCGCGGACTAGCGGGGGGGTTGGAGGAAACATTCAGTACTTC.